A single sample is the source of the 6 T cell receptor beta chains below, sequenced in a study of cytomegalovirus exposure and HLA in healthy donors. The PCR used 60 Vbeta and 13 Jbeta primers. Produced via immunoSEQ multiplex PCR; TCRdb's table is partial and in-frame only. The data show under 200,000 clones, more than 65% seen once. The sample was PBMCs. The receptors derive from a woman aged 25 to 39 in good health and CMV-seronegative.

The V call is TRBV2, the J call TRBJ1-3; D gene ambiguous. The CDR3 is 13 amino acids. V lost 5 bases and J lost 1, with 6 bases in between. Germline CDR1 reads SNHLY; CDR2 reads FYNNEI. The CDR3 region is CASSIESGNTIYF. The CDR3 region has the DNA TGTGCCAGCAGTATAGAGTCTGGAAACACCATATATTTT.

The chain uses TRBV5-4 and TRBJ2-7; 10 bases match TRBD2. In germline, CDR1 is SGHNT, CDR2 YYREEE (reference sequence). The CDR3 is 13 residues long. The trim removed 4 bases at V and 6 bases at J, leaving 4 bases unmatched. DNA of the CDR3: TGTGCCAGCAGCCACAGGACTAGCGGCGAGCAGTACTTC. Its translation is CASSHRTSGEQYF.

V gene TRBV19 combines with J gene TRBJ2-7; 7 bases map to TRBD2. CDR1 and CDR2 (germline): LNHDA, SQIVND (reference sequence). The trim removed 6 bases at V and 3 bases at J, leaving 5 bases unmatched. The CDR3 has 13 residues. CDR3: CASSPGLSYEQYF. The CDR3 coding sequence is TGTGCCAGTAGCCCGGGACTAAGCTACGAGCAGTACTTC.

The rearrangement joins TRBV4-1 to TRBJ1-6, with TRBD1 identical over 8 bases. The germline V gene encodes CDR1 MGHRA and CDR2 YSYEKL. J lost 9 bases, V lost 3 bases, and 13 bases had no gene match. The CDR3 totals 17 residues. The DNA of the CDR3 is TGCGCCAGCAGCCATATCCTAAGAGGACAGGGTGGTTCACCCCTCCACTTT. Translation: CASSHILRGQGGSPLHF.

The chain employs TRBV9 and TRBJ1-5; 7 bases map to TRBD1. V was pared by 2 bases and J by 5 bases, with 4 bases of the junction left unmatched. The CDR3 extends over 14 amino acids. CDR1 and CDR2 from the germline V gene are SGDLS and YYNGEE. The CDR3 loop is CASSVGQGDQPQHF. The CDR3, as DNA: TGTGCCAGCAGCGTCGGGCAGGGGGATCAGCCCCAGCATTTT.

The gene calls are TRBV7-3 and TRBJ2-3; TRBD2 is a possible D gene (6 bases). There are 15 residues in the CDR3. V gave up 5 bases and J gave up 4 bases, with 16 bases separating them. Germline V gives CDR1 SGHTA, CDR2 FQGTGA. The CDR3 is CASSPLGGVADTQYF. The CDR3, as DNA: TGTGCCAGCAGCCCTTTGGGGGGAGTGGCAGATACGCAGTATTTT.